A single sample is the source of the 8 T cell receptor beta chains below, sequenced in a study of blood T cell repertoires in COVID-19. TCRdb's table, derived via immunoSEQ multiplex PCR, lists solely in-frame clones and lacks some. Here the sample spans 300,000 to 400,000 clones, 85% being singletons. The sequenced sample was PBMCs or T cells enriched from blood (not recorded which). Receptors originate from a woman aged 25 to 39 who had been exposed to COVID-19.

The chain carries TRBV9 and TRBJ2-1, with TRBD2 matching over 7 bases. Germline V gene data show CDR1 as SGDLS and CDR2 as YYNGEE. The V segment lost 0 bases and the J segment 6 bases; nucleotides outside the gene matches: 15. The CDR3 contains 18 residues. The CDR3 loop reads CASSVVRLGTSVVNEQFF. The DNA of the CDR3 is TGTGCCAGCAGCGTAGTACGTTTAGGAACTAGCGTGGTCAATGAGCAGTTCTTC.

This chain connects TRBV2 to TRBJ2-5, with TRBD2 as a possible D gene (6 bases). Germline CDR1 SNHLY, CDR2 FYNNEI. Deletions cut 5 bases from V and 1 base from J, with 8 bases between. CDR3 length: 13 residues. CDR3 in DNA: TGTGCCAGCAGTAATAGCGGCCAAGAGACCCAGTACTTC. It yields the protein CASSNSGQETQYF.

This chain connects TRBV19 to TRBJ1-1; D is ambiguous. CDR1 LNHDA and CDR2 SQIVND come from the germline V gene (reference sequence). The CDR3 totals 13 residues. Trimming removed 8 bases from V and 4 bases from J, with 14 bases in between. CDR3 in amino acids: CASVLGGATEAFF. In DNA form, the CDR3 reads TGTGCCAGTGTTTTGGGAGGAGCCACTGAAGCTTTCTTT.

This chain uses TRBV7-2 with TRBJ2-3; D perhaps matches TRBD2 (7 bases). V lost 2 bases to trimming and J lost 5 bases, with 14 bases between them. The CDR3 contains 15 residues. Germline V gene data show CDR1 as SGHTA and CDR2 as FQGNSA. The CDR3 protein is CASSLPGGGQDTQYF. CDR3 in DNA: TGTGCCAGCAGCTTACCTGGGGGGGGCCAAGATACGCAGTATTTT.

This clone occurred once. V is TRBV9 and J is TRBJ1-1; perhaps TRBD1 as D (5 bases). The CDR3 sequence is 14 residues long. Germline V gene data show CDR1 as SGDLS and CDR2 as YYNGEE. V dropped 0 bases and J dropped 4 bases, with 10 bases sitting between them. Here the CDR3 reads CASSVAGGITEAFF. In DNA form, the CDR3 reads TGTGCCAGCAGCGTAGCGGGGGGGATCACTGAAGCTTTCTTT. The full variable domain, rest sourced from reference TRBV9 and TRBJ1-1, is DSGVTQTPKHLITATGQRVTLRCSPRSGDLSVYWYQQSLDQGLQFLIQYYNGEERAKGNILERFSAQQFPDLHSELNLSSLELGDSALYFCASSVAGGITEAFFGQGTRLTVV.

The CDR3 nucleotides read TGCAGCGTCGGGACACTAGTCCATCAAGAGACCCAGTACTTC. It specifies CSVGTLVHQETQYF. The rearrangement joins TRBV29-1 to TRBJ2-5, with D tentatively TRBD1 (6 bases). V dropped 6 bases and J dropped 2 bases, with 16 bases sitting between them. Germline CDR1 SQVTM, CDR2 ANQGSEA. The CDR3 consists of 14 residues.

The genes are TRBV6-5 and TRBJ2-3; TRBD2 matches 8 bases. This CDR3 spans 14 amino acids. The germline gives CDR1 MNHEY, CDR2 SVGAGI. V lost 7 bases and J lost 6; bases outside the gene matches: 9. The CDR3 bases are TGTGCCAGCACCAAGGGGACTAGATCGGATACGCAGTATTTT. Encoded protein: CASTKGTRSDTQYF.

The chain is built from TRBV27 and TRBJ1-2; 7 bases match TRBD1. This CDR3 comprises 14 residues. V lost 6 bases, J lost 7 bases, and 11 bases stayed unmatched. Germline CDR1 MNHEY, CDR2 SMNVEV (reference sequence). This CDR3 is CASSLTGISAGYTF. For the CDR3, the DNA is TGTGCCAGCAGCTTGACAGGGATTTCCGCTGGCTACACCTTC.